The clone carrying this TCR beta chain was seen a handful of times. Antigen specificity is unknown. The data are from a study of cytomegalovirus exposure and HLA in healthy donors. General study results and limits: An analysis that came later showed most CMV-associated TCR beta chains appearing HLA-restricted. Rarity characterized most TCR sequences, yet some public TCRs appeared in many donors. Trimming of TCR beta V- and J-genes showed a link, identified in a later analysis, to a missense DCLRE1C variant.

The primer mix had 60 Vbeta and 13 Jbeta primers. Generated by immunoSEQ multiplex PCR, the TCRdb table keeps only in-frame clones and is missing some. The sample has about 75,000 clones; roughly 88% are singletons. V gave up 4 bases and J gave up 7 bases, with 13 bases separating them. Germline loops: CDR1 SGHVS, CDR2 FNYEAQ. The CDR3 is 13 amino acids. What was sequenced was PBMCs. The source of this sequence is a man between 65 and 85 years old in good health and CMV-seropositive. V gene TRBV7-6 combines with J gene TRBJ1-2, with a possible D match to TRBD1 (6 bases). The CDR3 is CASSYSGVGGYTF. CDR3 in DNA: TGTGCCAGCAGCTATTCAGGGGTTGGTGGCTACACCTTC.